Shown below are 11 T cell receptor beta chains from a single sample sequenced in a study of T cell repertoires in cytomegalovirus infection. TCRdb recomputed calls from the reads with MiXCR, one row per CDR3 protein. The sample includes fewer than 350,000 distinct CDR3 sequences, 17% of them seen just once. The sequencing sample was made of PBMCs. Receptors originate from a human donor in good health (CMV status not recorded). Some clones in this sample may be carry-over from other donors' samples.

The table lists this clonotype with many counts. The chain has TRBV7-9 and TRBJ2-1, with 12 nucleotides matching TRBD2. CDR1 and CDR2 (germline): SEHNR, FQNEAQ (reference sequence). V dropped 5 bases and J dropped 6; count of bases not matched to a gene: 8. This CDR3 has 16 amino acids. The CDR3 reads CASSQNRTSGVNEQFF. CDR3 nucleotides: TGTGCCAGCAGCCAAAACCGGACTAGCGGGGTCAATGAGCAGTTCTTC.

Regarding this clonotype: Lacking the conserved final phenylalanine or tryptophan, this CDR3 likely reflects a read error. The rearrangement joins TRBV9 to TRBJ1-2, with D perhaps TRBD1 (5 bases). CDR3 length equals 13 residues. The V gene lost 5 bases and the J gene lost 2 bases, with 10 bases spanning the gap. CDR1 is SGDLS and CDR2 is YYNGEE in the germline V gene. The DNA for the CDR3 is TGTGCCAGCAGTCCCGGGACCAACTATGGCTACACCTAC. It translates to CASSPGTNYGYTY.

This clonotype was counted a few times. CDR3 loop: CSARGGTSGGPGETQYF. CDR3 coding DNA: TGCAGTGCTAGAGGAGGGACTAGCGGGGGGCCGGGGGAGACCCAGTACTTC. V usage is TRBV20-1 and J usage is TRBJ2-5; 15 bases align to TRBD2. With 1 base clipped from V and 5 bases from J, the junction kept 8 bases outside the gene matches. The CDR3 loop spans 17 amino acids. Per germline, CDR1 DFQATT and CDR2 SNEGSKA (reference sequence).

In this sample, this clonotype turned up a few times. The chain is built from TRBV24-1 and TRBJ2-5, with a tentative D call TRBD1 (5 bases). The germline CDR1 and CDR2 sequences are KGHDR and SFDVKD. Trimming shortened V by 4 bases and J by 5 bases, and 19 bases separated the two germline ends. The CDR3 sequence is 16 residues long. CDR3 sequence reads: CATSDSDRGWSETQYF. The CDR3 region has the DNA TGTGCCACCAGTGACTCCGACAGAGGATGGAGTGAGACCCAGTACTTC.

This chain connects TRBV29-1 to TRBJ2-2; 9 bases are a match to TRBD1. The trim removed 4 bases at V and 5 bases at J, leaving 5 bases unmatched. CDR3 length: 14 residues. From germline, CDR1 is SQVTM and CDR2 ANQGSEA. CDR3 coding DNA: TGCAGCGTTGCGGACAGGGGATTTACCGGGGAGCTGTTTTTT. Translation gives CSVADRGFTGELFF.

This clonotype was seen at least ten times. V gene TRBV7-2 combines with J gene TRBJ2-3; possibly TRBD1 for D (6 bases). V was trimmed by 5 bases and J by 1 base, leaving 13 bases between them. Germline V gene lookup returns CDR1 SGHTA and CDR2 FQGNSA. CDR3 length: 15 amino acids. CDR3 loop: CASSREGEGTDTQYF. The CDR3 DNA follows: TGTGCCAGCAGCCGCGAGGGGGAAGGCACAGATACGCAGTATTTT.

This clonotype was detected a few times. The chain couples TRBV3-1 to TRBJ2-7; maybe TRBD2 (5 bases). From germline, CDR1 is LGHDT and CDR2 YNNKEL (reference sequence). The CDR3 extends over 14 amino acids. Trimming stripped 7 bases from V and 2 bases from J, with 15 bases between. The CDR3 loop is CASKLSGVAYEQYF. The CDR3 DNA sequence: TGTGCCAGCAAGCTGAGCGGTGTAGCCTACGAGCAGTACTTC.

The rearrangement uses TRBV12-3 or TRBV12-4 and TRBJ2-5, with D perhaps matching TRBD2 (5 bases). The ends were cut back, 0 bases at V and 2 bases at J, with 10 bases in the middle. The length of the CDR3 is 15 residues. CDR3 sequence: CASSLALTGQETQYF. The CDR3 DNA follows: TGTGCCAGCAGTTTAGCGCTAACGGGGCAAGAGACCCAGTACTTC.

At least ten counts were recorded for this clonotype. The J gene is TRBJ1-6, the V gene TRBV20-1, with D unresolved. Germline V gene lookup returns CDR1 DFQATT and CDR2 SNEGSKA (reference sequence). There are 14 residues in the CDR3. V shed 0 bases and J shed 5 bases, with 8 bases lying between them. The CDR3: CSAREGNHNSPLHF. The CDR3 region has the DNA TGCAGTGCTAGAGAGGGAAACCATAATTCACCCCTCCACTTT.

The J gene is TRBJ1-2, the V gene TRBV13; a possible D gene is TRBD1 (5 bases). The CDR3 extends over 15 amino acids. With 3 bases removed from V and 4 bases from J, the gap between germline ends came to 15 bases. Germline lookup yields CDR1 PRHDT and CDR2 FYEKMQ (reference sequence). The DNA for the CDR3 is TGTGCCAGCAGCTTCGGGGAGGGGCAGCCCTATGGCTACACCTTC. Translating gives CASSFGEGQPYGYTF.

This rearrangement joins TRBV5-1 to TRBJ2-7; D is unclear. Germline V CDR1 and CDR2: SGHRS, YFSETQ. This CDR3 contains 15 residues. V lost 2 bases and J lost 6, with 18 bases in between. Written as DNA, the CDR3 is TGCGCCAGCAGCTTCGCCGGTTCTTCGGCGAGCGAGCAGTACTTC. It codes for CASSFAGSSASEQYF.